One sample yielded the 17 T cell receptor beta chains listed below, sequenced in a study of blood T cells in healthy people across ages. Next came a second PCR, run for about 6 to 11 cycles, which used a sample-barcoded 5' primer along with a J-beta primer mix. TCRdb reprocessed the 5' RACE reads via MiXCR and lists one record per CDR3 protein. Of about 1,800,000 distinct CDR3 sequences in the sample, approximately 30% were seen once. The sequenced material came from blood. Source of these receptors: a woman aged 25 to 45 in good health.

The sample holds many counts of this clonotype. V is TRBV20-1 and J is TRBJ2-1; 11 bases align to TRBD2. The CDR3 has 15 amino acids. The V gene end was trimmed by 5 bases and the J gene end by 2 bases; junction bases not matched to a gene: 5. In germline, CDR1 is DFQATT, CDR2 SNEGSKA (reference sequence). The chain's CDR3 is CSASLAGDPYNEQFF. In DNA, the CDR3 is TGCAGTGCTTCACTAGCGGGGGACCCCTACAATGAGCAGTTCTTC.

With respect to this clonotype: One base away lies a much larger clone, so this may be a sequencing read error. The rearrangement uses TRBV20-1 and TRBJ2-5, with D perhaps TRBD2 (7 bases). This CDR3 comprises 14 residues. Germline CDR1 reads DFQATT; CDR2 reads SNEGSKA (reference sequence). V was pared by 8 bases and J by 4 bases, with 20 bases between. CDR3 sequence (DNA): TGCAGTTCTGGGAGGCGGGGGCTCCTAGAGACCCAGTACTTC. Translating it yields CSSGRRGLLETQYF.

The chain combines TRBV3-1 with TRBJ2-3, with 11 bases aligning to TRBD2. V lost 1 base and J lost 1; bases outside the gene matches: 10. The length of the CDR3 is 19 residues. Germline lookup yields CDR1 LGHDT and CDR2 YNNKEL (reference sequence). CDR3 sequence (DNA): TGTGCCAGCAGCCAAGGGGGACTAGCGGCCTCGTGGGGCACAGATACGCAGTATTTT. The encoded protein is CASSQGGLAASWGTDTQYF.

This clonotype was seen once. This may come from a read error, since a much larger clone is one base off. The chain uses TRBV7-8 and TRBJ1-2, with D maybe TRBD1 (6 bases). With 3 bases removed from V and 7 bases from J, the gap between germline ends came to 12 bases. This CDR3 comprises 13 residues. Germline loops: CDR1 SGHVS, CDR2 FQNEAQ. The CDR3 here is CASSFTEGGGYTF. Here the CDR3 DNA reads TGTGCCAGCAGCTTTACAGAGGGGGGTGGCTACACCTTC.

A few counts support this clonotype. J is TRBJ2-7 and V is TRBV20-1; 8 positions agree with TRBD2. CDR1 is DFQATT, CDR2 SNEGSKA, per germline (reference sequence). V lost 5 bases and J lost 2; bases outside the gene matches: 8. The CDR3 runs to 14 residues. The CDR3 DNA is TGCAGTGCTCGCAGCGGGAGCATGCCCTACGAGCAGTACTTC. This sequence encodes CSARSGSMPYEQYF.

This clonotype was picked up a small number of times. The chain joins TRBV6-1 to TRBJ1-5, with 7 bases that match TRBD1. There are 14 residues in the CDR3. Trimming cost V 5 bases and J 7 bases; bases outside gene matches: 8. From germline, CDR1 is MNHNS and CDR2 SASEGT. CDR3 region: CASSRGGAEQPQHF. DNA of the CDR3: TGTGCCAGCAGTAGAGGGGGCGCGGAACAGCCCCAGCATTTT.

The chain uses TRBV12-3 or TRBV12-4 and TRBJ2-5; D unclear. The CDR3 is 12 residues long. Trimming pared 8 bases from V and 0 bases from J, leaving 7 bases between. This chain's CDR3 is CASGLHQETQYF. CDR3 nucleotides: TGTGCCAGCGGTCTTCACCAAGAGACCCAGTACTTC.

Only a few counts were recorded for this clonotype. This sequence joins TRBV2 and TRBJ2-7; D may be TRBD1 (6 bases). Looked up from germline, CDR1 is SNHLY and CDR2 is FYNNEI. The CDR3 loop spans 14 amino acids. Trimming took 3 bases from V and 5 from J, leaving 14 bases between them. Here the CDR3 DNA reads TGTGCCAGCAGTGATGGCAGGGGTGTCCACGAGCAGTACTTC. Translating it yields CASSDGRGVHEQYF.

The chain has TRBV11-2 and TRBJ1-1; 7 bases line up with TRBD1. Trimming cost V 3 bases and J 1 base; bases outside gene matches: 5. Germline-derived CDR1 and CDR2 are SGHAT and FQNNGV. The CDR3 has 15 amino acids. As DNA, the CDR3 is TGTGCCAGCAGCTTTATGGGGACAGCGAACACTGAAGCTTTCTTT. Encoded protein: CASSFMGTANTEAFF.

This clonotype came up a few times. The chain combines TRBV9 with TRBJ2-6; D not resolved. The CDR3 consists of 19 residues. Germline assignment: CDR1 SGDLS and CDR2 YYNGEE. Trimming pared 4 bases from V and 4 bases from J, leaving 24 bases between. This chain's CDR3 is CASSTKYPGDRRGANVLTF. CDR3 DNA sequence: TGTGCCAGCAGCACTAAATATCCGGGCGACCGAAGGGGGGCCAACGTCCTGACTTTC.

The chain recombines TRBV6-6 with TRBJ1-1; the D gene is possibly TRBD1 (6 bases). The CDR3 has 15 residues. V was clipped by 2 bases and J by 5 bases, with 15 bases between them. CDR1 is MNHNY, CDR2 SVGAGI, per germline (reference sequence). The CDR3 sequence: CASSYPGARRTEAFF. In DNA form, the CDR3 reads TGTGCCAGCAGTTACCCGGGGGCGCGTCGAACTGAAGCTTTCTTT.

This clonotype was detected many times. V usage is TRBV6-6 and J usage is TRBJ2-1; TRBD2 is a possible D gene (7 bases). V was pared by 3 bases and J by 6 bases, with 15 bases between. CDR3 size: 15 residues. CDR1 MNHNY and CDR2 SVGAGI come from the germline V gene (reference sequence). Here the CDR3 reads CASSYRAGALNEQFF. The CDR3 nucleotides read TGTGCCAGCAGTTATCGGGCGGGGGCCCTCAATGAGCAGTTCTTC.

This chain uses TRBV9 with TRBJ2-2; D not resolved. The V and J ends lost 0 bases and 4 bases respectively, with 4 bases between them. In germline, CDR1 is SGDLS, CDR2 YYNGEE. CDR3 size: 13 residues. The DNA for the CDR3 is TGTGCCAGCAGCGTAGAGATCACCGGGGAGCTGTTTTTT. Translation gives CASSVEITGELFF.

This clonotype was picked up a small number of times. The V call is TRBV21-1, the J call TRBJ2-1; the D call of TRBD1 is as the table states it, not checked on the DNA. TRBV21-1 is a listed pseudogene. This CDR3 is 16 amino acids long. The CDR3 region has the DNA TGTGCCAGCAGCAAAGAGGCGGCAGGGGGTTACAATGAGCAGTTCTTC. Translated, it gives CASSKEAAGGYNEQFF.

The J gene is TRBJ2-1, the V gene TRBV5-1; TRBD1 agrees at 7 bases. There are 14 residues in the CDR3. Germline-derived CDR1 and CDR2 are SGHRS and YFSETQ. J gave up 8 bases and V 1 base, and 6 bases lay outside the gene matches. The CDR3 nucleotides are TGCGCCAGCAGCTTGCGTGACAGGGCCCATGAGCAGTTCTTC. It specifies CASSLRDRAHEQFF.

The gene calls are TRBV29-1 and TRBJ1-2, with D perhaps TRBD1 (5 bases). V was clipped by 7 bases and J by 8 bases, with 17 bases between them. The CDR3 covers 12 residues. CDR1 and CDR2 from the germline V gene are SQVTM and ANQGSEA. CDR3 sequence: CSADPSRGGYTF. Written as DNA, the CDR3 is TGCAGCGCTGATCCCAGCCGGGGGGGCTACACCTTC.

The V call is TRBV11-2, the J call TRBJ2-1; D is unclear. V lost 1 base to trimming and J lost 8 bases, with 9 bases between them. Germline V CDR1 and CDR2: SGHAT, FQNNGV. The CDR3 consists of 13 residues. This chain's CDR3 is CASSLVIGHEQFF. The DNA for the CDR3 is TGTGCCAGCAGCTTAGTGATAGGACATGAGCAGTTCTTC.